The clone carrying this T cell receptor beta chain was counted many times. What it binds is unknown. Preparation of the TCRbeta library involved a method that used unique molecular identifiers. Each CDR3 protein gets one entry after TCRdb re-called the PCR reads with MiXCR. The sample shows 200,000 to 250,000 distinct CDR3 sequences, around 9.9% of them seen only once. This sample is drawn from a study of T-cell reconstitution after alpha-beta-depleted transplantation in children. The study's findings and limits: Surviving thymic progenitors and recipient T cells were the source of high TCRbeta diversity at day 60 in some patients. At the one-year point after transplant, T-cell counts and TCRbeta diversity were found to come mostly from T cells that had been newly produced. In patients about two months after transplant, alpha-beta T cells reportedly arose from several hundred expanded graft clones.

The V end lost 2 bases, the J end lost 0 bases, and 11 bases lay between the germline ends. The CDR3 sequence is 16 residues long. Germline V gene sequence: CDR1 MNHEY, CDR2 SMNVEV (reference sequence). This clonotype was obtained from a child younger than two with acute myeloid leukemia, due to receive a stem cell transplant. Specimen: PBMCs, collected before TCRalphabeta/CD19-depleted stem cell transplant. The rearrangement joins TRBV27 to TRBJ2-1, with D tentatively TRBD2 (7 bases). In DNA, the CDR3 is TGTGCCAGCAGTTTAAGGGGGGGAAGCTCCTACAATGAGCAGTTCTTC. Translating gives CASSLRGGSSYNEQFF.